The 32 T cell receptor beta chains reported below all come from one sample, sequenced in a study of T-cell reconstitution after alpha-beta-depleted transplantation in children. Preparation of the TCRbeta library was carried out with unique molecular identifiers. Each CDR3 protein gets one entry after TCRdb re-called the PCR reads with MiXCR. Of about 870,000 distinct CDR3 sequences detected, about 16% appear once; the ten largest clones hold about 4.6%. The specimen comprised PBMCs, mostly from graft donor cells, sampled 360 days after TCRalphabeta/CD19-depleted stem cell transplant. The receptors shown here come from a male patient between 5 and 17 years old who had a stem cell transplant for acute lymphoblastic leukemia, so the T cells may come from the graft donor.

The chain joins TRBV30 to TRBJ2-7, with D uncertain. The length of the CDR3 is 11 residues. V was clipped by 8 bases and J by 0 bases, with 8 bases between them. Germline-derived CDR1 and CDR2 are GTSNPN and SVGIG (reference sequence). In DNA form, the CDR3 reads TGTGCCCTCGCCAGCTCCTACGAGCAGTACTTC. Amino acids: CALASSYEQYF.

This clonotype was found a few times. The J gene is TRBJ2-1, the V gene TRBV5-1; TRBD2 matches 14 bases. CDR3 length equals 17 residues. V shed 3 bases and J 9 bases; nucleotides not matched to a gene: 11. Germline CDR1 reads SGHRS; CDR2 reads YFSETQ. CDR3 amino acids: CASSSRLAGGPEGEQFF. CDR3 DNA sequence: TGCGCCAGCAGCTCGAGACTAGCGGGAGGGCCTGAAGGTGAGCAGTTCTTC.

The genes are TRBV7-3 and TRBJ2-2, with a tentative D call TRBD2 (6 bases). The CDR3 extends over 15 amino acids. The V gene lost 1 base and the J gene lost 1 base, with 7 bases spanning the gap. Germline V gene sequence: CDR1 SGHTA, CDR2 FQGTGA. CDR3: CASSLSSGNTGELFF. In DNA form, the CDR3 reads TGTGCCAGCAGCTTAAGTAGCGGGAACACCGGGGAGCTGTTTTTT.

This rearrangement joins TRBV20-1 to TRBJ1-2; D is perhaps TRBD1 (5 bases). This CDR3 region has 14 residues. The germline gives CDR1 DFQATT, CDR2 SNEGSKA (reference sequence). V was trimmed by 7 bases and J by 5 bases, leaving 20 bases between them. CDR3 sequence (DNA): TGCAGTGGAAGGCCAGGGTCACTGACATATGGCTACACCTTC. This codes for CSGRPGSLTYGYTF.

This clonotype was recorded a few times. The rearrangement joins TRBV9 to TRBJ2-1; tentatively, D is TRBD2 (6 bases). Germline-derived CDR1 and CDR2 are SGDLS and YYNGEE. The CDR3 length is 16 residues. The V end lost 3 bases, the J end lost 3 bases, and 16 bases lay between the germline ends. DNA for the CDR3: TGTGCCAGCAGCGGTCTCCGGGGGACTTACTACAATGAGCAGTTCTTC. It is translated as CASSGLRGTYYNEQFF.

This clonotype has a count of ten or more. The gene calls are TRBV25-1 and TRBJ1-4; unclear D gene. The CDR3 has 13 residues. The V end lost 3 bases, the J end lost 4 bases, and 6 bases lay between the germline ends. Germline CDR1 MGHDK, CDR2 SYGVNS. DNA for the CDR3: TGTGCCAGCAGTGACAGCTTTAATGAAAAACTGTTTTTT. Amino acids: CASSDSFNEKLFF.

This clonotype was seen only a few times. The chain joins TRBV5-1 to TRBJ2-1; TRBD2 aligns across 11 bases. CDR3 length: 16 amino acids. Losses at the gene ends were 3 bases for V and 10 bases for J; bases not matched to a gene: 12. CDR1 is SGHRS, CDR2 YFSETQ, per germline. The CDR3 DNA is TGCGCCAGCAGCTCCGGATTAGCGGGAGGGCCTCGGGAGCAGTTCTTC. Translating it yields CASSSGLAGGPREQFF.

The chain combines TRBV12-3 or TRBV12-4 with TRBJ2-1; 9 nucleotides agree with TRBD2. This CDR3 is built from 13 residues. Trimming at V came to 6 bases and at J to 9 bases, leaving 6 bases not matched to a gene. The CDR3 DNA follows: TGTGCCAGCAGGGTAGCGGGAGCGAGTGAGCAGTTCTTC. Its translation: CASRVAGASEQFF.

This chain joins TRBV7-9 and TRBJ2-2; 7 nucleotides match TRBD2. CDR3 length: 12 amino acids. Germline CDR1 SEHNR, CDR2 FQNEAQ (reference sequence). CDR3 sequence reads: CSERDGPGELFF. The CDR3 DNA reads as TGTTCTGAGCGGGATGGGCCCGGGGAGCTGTTTTTT.

The V call is TRBV28, the J call TRBJ2-5, with 12 bases fitting TRBD1. The V and J ends lost 5 bases and 7 bases, in that order; junction bases with no gene match: 5. Germline assignment: CDR1 MDHEN and CDR2 SYDVKM. The CDR3 has 14 amino acids. The CDR3 DNA is TGTGCCAGCAGTAAGGGACAGGGGGCAGGGACCCAGTACTTC. Encoded protein: CASSKGQGAGTQYF. Full variable domain (outside the CDR3, taken from reference TRBV28 and TRBJ2-5): DVKVTQSSRYLVKRTGEKVFLECVQDMDHENMFWYRQDPGLGLRLIYFSYDVKMKEKGDIPEGYSVSREKKERFSLILESASTNQTSMYLCASSKGQGAGTQYFGPGTRLLVL.

The V and J genes are TRBV7-8 and TRBJ2-3; 8 bases agree with TRBD1. CDR1 and CDR2 (germline): SGHVS, FQNEAQ. CDR3 length: 15 residues. J gave up 2 bases and V 8 bases, and 9 bases lay outside the gene matches. CDR3 sequence (DNA): TGTGCCAGCGCTGAGGACAGGGTTGCCACAGATACGCAGTATTTT. Protein: CASAEDRVATDTQYF.

This CDR3 reads CSAEHTGGTYEQYF. The CDR3 DNA reads TGCAGTGCTGAACATACAGGGGGGACCTACGAGCAGTACTTC. J is TRBJ2-7 and V is TRBV20-1; TRBD1 matches at 8 bases. With V trimmed by 5 bases and J by 2 bases, 8 bases remained unmatched. The CDR3 sequence is 14 residues long. Germline CDR1 DFQATT, CDR2 SNEGSKA (reference sequence).

The V call is TRBV3-1, the J call TRBJ2-1, with TRBD2 matching 9 bases. The V gene end was trimmed by 5 bases and the J gene end by 5 bases; junction bases not matched to a gene: 10. The CDR3 consists of 16 residues. Germline V gene data show CDR1 as LGHDT and CDR2 as YNNKEL (reference sequence). The DNA of the CDR3 is TGTGCCAGCAGCTACTTAGCGGGAGCGCCAAACAATGAGCAGTTCTTC. Its translation: CASSYLAGAPNNEQFF.

The chain employs TRBV20-1 and TRBJ2-1; 8 nucleotides match TRBD2. V was clipped by 1 base and J by 4 bases; unmatched bases: 9. The CDR3 length is 16 residues. Germline CDR1 reads DFQATT; CDR2 reads SNEGSKA (reference sequence). The CDR3 sequence is CSARAGGPEPYNEQFF. The CDR3 coding sequence is TGCAGTGCTAGAGCGGGAGGGCCCGAACCTTACAATGAGCAGTTCTTC.

In this sample, this clonotype turned up a few times. The chain's CDR3 is CASSDLSGSGLDTQYF. CDR3 coding DNA: TGCGCCAGCAGCGACCTTAGCGGGAGCGGTCTTGATACGCAGTATTTT. The genes are TRBV5-1 and TRBJ2-3, with 9 bases aligning to TRBD2. The germline CDR1 and CDR2 sequences are SGHRS and YFSETQ. This CDR3 is built from 16 residues. V gave up 4 bases and J gave up 6 bases; unmatched junction bases: 12.

This clonotype was found many times. This chain joins TRBV5-1 and TRBJ2-5; D remains unclear. This CDR3 has 16 residues. V was pared by 0 bases and J by 5 bases, with 17 bases between. Looked up from germline, CDR1 is SGHRS and CDR2 is YFSETQ. This chain's CDR3 is CASSLEWTSGAETQYF. The DNA of the CDR3 is TGCGCCAGCAGCTTGGAATGGACCTCAGGCGCCGAGACCCAGTACTTC.

This clonotype came up many times. The J gene is TRBJ2-7, the V gene TRBV28, with 7 bases lining up with TRBD2. J was trimmed by 5 bases and V by 6 bases; bases with no gene match: 7. In germline, CDR1 is MDHEN, CDR2 SYDVKM. The CDR3 extends over 13 amino acids. CDR3 nucleotide sequence: TGTGCCAGCAGCCCGTTGGGGGGGAACGAGCAGTACTTC. Its protein is CASSPLGGNEQYF.

This clonotype appeared a few times. CDR3 residues: CASSWDRGEQFF. The CDR3 DNA sequence: TGTGCCAGCAGTTGGGACAGGGGTGAGCAGTTCTTC. This chain links TRBV6-2 or TRBV6-3 with TRBJ2-1; TRBD1 aligns across 10 bases. CDR3 length: 12 amino acids. Per germline, CDR1 MNHEY and CDR2 SVGEGT. V trimming: 4 bases; J trimming: 9 bases; junction bases outside the gene matches: 0.

This chain joins TRBV27 and TRBJ2-1; 14 bases map to TRBD2. This CDR3 spans 19 amino acids. The junction had 16 bases not matched to a gene; V was cut back by 6 bases and J by 6 bases. Per the germline V gene, CDR1 is MNHEY and CDR2 is SMNVEV (reference sequence). The CDR3 DNA reads TGTGCCAGCAGCCACGACAGGGGACTAGCGGGAGAGTTACGCAATGAGCAGTTCTTC. Translation: CASSHDRGLAGELRNEQFF.

This clonotype was found many times. V is TRBV24-1 and J is TRBJ2-5; D is ambiguous. The germline V gene encodes CDR1 KGHDR and CDR2 SFDVKD. Trimming pared 2 bases from V and 0 bases from J, leaving 0 bases between. CDR3 length: 12 amino acids. CDR3: CATSDYQETQYF. CDR3 DNA sequence: TGTGCCACCAGTGATTACCAAGAGACCCAGTACTTC.

This clonotype was counted between two and nine times. Here the CDR3 reads CASSLPSGGQFF. CDR3 DNA sequence: TGTGCCAGCAGTCTCCCTAGCGGCGGGCAGTTCTTC. The chain combines TRBV27 with TRBJ2-1, with 7 bases fitting TRBD2. Losses at the gene ends were 5 bases for V and 12 bases for J; bases not matched to a gene: 7. The CDR3 extends over 12 amino acids. Germline loops: CDR1 MNHEY, CDR2 SMNVEV (reference sequence).

This sequence joins TRBV12-3 or TRBV12-4 and TRBJ2-1, with a tentative D call TRBD2 (6 bases). This CDR3 has 11 residues. Trimming stripped 7 bases from V and 13 bases from J, with 14 bases between. The CDR3 sequence is CASTYWGVQFF. The CDR3 bases are TGTGCCAGCACCTACTGGGGGGTTCAGTTCTTC.

This clonotype was observed a few times. This chain uses TRBV12-3 or TRBV12-4 with TRBJ1-4; D not certain. The V and J ends lost 3 bases and 2 bases respectively, with 19 bases between them. CDR3 size: 18 residues. This chain's CDR3 is CASSFRALFGSTNEKLFF. The CDR3 DNA reads as TGTGCCAGCAGTTTTCGGGCCCTCTTTGGTTCCACTAATGAAAAACTGTTTTTT.

This clonotype was seen only a few times. The rearrangement links TRBV5-1 to TRBJ1-1; maybe TRBD1 (6 bases). Germline V gene sequence: CDR1 SGHRS, CDR2 YFSETQ. The CDR3 runs 14 residues. V lost 0 bases, J lost 6 bases, and 12 bases lay in between. The CDR3 region has the DNA TGCGCCAGCAGCTTGGAGGGGGAGGTGGCTGAAGCTTTCTTT. This sequence encodes CASSLEGEVAEAFF. The whole variable domain, remainder taken from reference TRBV5-1 and TRBJ1-1, is KAGVTQTPRYLIKTRGQQVTLSCSPISGHRSVSWYQQTPGQGLQFLFEYFSETQRNKGNFPGRFSGRQFSNSRSEMNVSTLELGDSALYLCASSLEGEVAEAFFGQGTRLTVV.

V gene TRBV29-1 combines with J gene TRBJ2-1; TRBD2 is a possible D gene (6 bases). The germline V gene has CDR1 SQVTM and CDR2 ANQGSEA. The CDR3 totals 10 residues. Trimming shortened V by 6 bases and J by 7 bases, and 7 bases separated the two germline ends. The CDR3 here is CSVRGNEQFF. The CDR3 nucleotides read TGCAGCGTCCGGGGGAATGAGCAGTTCTTC.

In this sample, this clonotype turned up a few times. The CDR3 DNA reads as TGTGCCACCAGCGGGGGGACGGGGCGGGAATCCTACAATGAGCAGTTCTTC. Its protein is CATSGGTGRESYNEQFF. The chain joins TRBV15 to TRBJ2-1, with D maybe TRBD2 (6 bases). CDR1 LNHNV and CDR2 YYDKDF come from the germline V gene (reference sequence). CDR3 size: 17 residues. V lost 5 bases and J lost 1, with 18 bases in between.

To note about this clonotype: This likely comes from a read error, as the CDR3 has no conserved phenylalanine or tryptophan at its end. V is TRBV11-2 and J is TRBJ2-5; tentative D call: TRBD2 (5 bases). Germline V gene sequence: CDR1 SGHAT, CDR2 FQNNGV. The CDR3 spans 14 residues. V was trimmed by 4 bases and J by 3 bases, leaving 12 bases between them. CDR3 sequence reads: CASSSDFLKETQYI. The CDR3 nucleotides read TGTGCCAGCAGCTCGGACTTCCTCAAAGAGACCCAGTACATC.

In its sample, this clonotype was seen a few times. This sequence joins TRBV7-9 and TRBJ1-3; 8 bases are a match to TRBD1. The V gene's germline CDR1 is SEHNR and CDR2 FQNEAQ (reference sequence). CDR3 size: 14 residues. V was clipped by 10 bases and J by 4 bases; unmatched bases: 9. CDR3 sequence reads: CATGGWDRGNTIYF. CDR3 DNA sequence: TGTGCCACCGGCGGGTGGGACAGGGGAAACACCATATATTTT.

This clonotype appeared a few times. The genes are TRBV5-1 and TRBJ1-5, with TRBD1 identical over 7 bases. The CDR3 spans 17 residues. The V and J ends lost 4 bases and 7 bases, in that order; junction bases with no gene match: 17. CDR1 and CDR2 (germline): SGHRS, YFSETQ. CDR3 in DNA: TGCGCCAGCAGCCGAGGTCAACAGGGGCTTCTAGTACAGCCCCAGCATTTT. As protein: CASSRGQQGLLVQPQHF.

This clonotype occurred a few times. This chain joins TRBV29-1 and TRBJ1-5; D is ambiguous. Germline V gives CDR1 SQVTM, CDR2 ANQGSEA. Trimming shortened V by 4 bases and J by 4 bases, and 8 bases separated the two germline ends. There are 12 residues in the CDR3. Here the CDR3 DNA reads TGCAGCGTTGGATCGGGAAATCAGCCCCAGCATTTT. This codes for CSVGSGNQPQHF.

This chain joins TRBV10-3 and TRBJ2-3; D not resolved. The length of the CDR3 is 11 residues. CDR1 is ENHRY and CDR2 is SYGVKD in the germline V gene. V was trimmed by 7 bases and J by 5 bases, leaving 7 bases between them. The CDR3, as DNA: TGTGCCATCAAGGCAGAAGATACGCAGTATTTT. Amino acids: CAIKAEDTQYF.

The CDR3 nucleotides read TGTGCCAGCAGCTTGTATCAGGGGGGCAATCAGCCCCAGCATTTT. Its translation is CASSLYQGGNQPQHF. The V and J genes are TRBV7-8 and TRBJ1-5, with 7 positions matching TRBD1. The trim removed 3 bases at V and 2 bases at J, leaving 4 bases unmatched. Germline V gives CDR1 SGHVS, CDR2 FQNEAQ. The CDR3 runs 15 residues.